This T cell receptor beta chain was identified during a study of OX40 agonist ivuxolimab in advanced cancers. TCRdb's table, derived via immunoSEQ multiplex PCR, lists solely in-frame clones and lacks some. This table holds 35,000 to 40,000 clones, roughly 82% found once. No patient had autoimmune disease or received systemic immunosuppression. Germline-derived CDR1 and CDR2 are LNHDA and SQIVND (reference sequence). The V gene lost 3 bases and the J gene lost 0 bases, with 29 bases spanning the gap. The CDR3 is made up of 21 amino acids. The TCR sequence derives from an adult with an advanced solid tumor such as melanoma, head and neck, liver or kidney cancer. The V call is TRBV19, the J call TRBJ1-1, with D possibly being TRBD1 (6 bases). Source: CD4+ or CD8+ T cells sorted from blood, taken in a trial of the OX40 agonist ivuxolimab. CDR3 in DNA: TGTGCCAGTAGTATTCTACAGAGGGCGGCGGGGGGGCGTGAAATGAACACTGAAGCTTTCTTT. Translation gives CASSILQRAAGGREMNTEAFF.